This is a list of T cell receptor beta chains from one sample in a study of cytomegalovirus exposure and HLA in healthy donors. Generated by immunoSEQ multiplex PCR, the TCRdb table keeps only in-frame clones and is missing some. The sample yields some 130,000 clones, over 70% seen once. The sample consisted of PBMCs. The receptors come from a man aged 30 to 39 in good health and CMV-seronegative. The CDR3 runs from the conserved cysteine through the conserved F or W. The D gene is left open where the match is weak. Size values are once, few and many counts, or a class for expanded clones, and some rows have none.

DNA: TGTGCCAGCACCAACGGGCTAGCTTACGAGCAGTACTTC; CDR3: CASTNGLAYEQYF; J: TRBJ2-7; size: few; D: .; V: TRBV6-6
DNA: TGCGCCAGCAGCTCGTCAGGGGGCTCTGGAAACACCATATATTTT; CDR3: CASSSSGGSGNTIYF; J: TRBJ1-3; size: .; D: TRBD1; V: TRBV5-1
DNA: TGCGCCAACACCCTTGGGCCCAGATCTTTCCCCGATGGCTACACCTTC; CDR3: CANTLGPRSFPDGYTF; J: TRBJ1-2; size: .; D: .; V: TRBV10-1
DNA: TGTGCCAGCAGCGGCACTAGCGGGAGGGTCAGAAATGAGCAGTTCTTC; CDR3: CASSGTSGRVRNEQFF; J: TRBJ2-1; size: .; D: TRBD2; V: TRBV9
DNA: TGTGCCAGCAGCGTAGGGGACAGGGGAAGCGAGCAGTACTTC; CDR3: CASSVGDRGSEQYF; J: TRBJ2-7; size: .; D: TRBD1; V: TRBV9
DNA: TGTGCCTGGAGTGTAATAGGGGGAGGGGCCGGCGGTGAGCAGTTCTTC; CDR3: CAWSVIGGGAGGEQFF; J: TRBJ2-1; size: .; D: .; V: TRBV30
DNA: TGTGCCAGCAGTTACTCAATGAGGGGGCGCGGTGGCTACACCTTC; CDR3: CASSYSMRGRGGYTF; J: TRBJ1-2; size: .; D: TRBD1; V: TRBV6-5
DNA: TGCAGCGTTGCGAAGGTGGGGGGGGCGGGTGGCTACACCTTC; CDR3: CSVAKVGGAGGYTF; J: TRBJ1-2; size: .; D: .; V: TRBV29-1
DNA: TGTGCCAGCAGTTTAATCCCTAATGTGGAGGGAGACGAGCAGTACTTC; CDR3: CASSLIPNVEGDEQYF; J: TRBJ2-7; size: few; D: .; V: TRBV28
DNA: TGTGCCAGCAGTTACAGGGGGCTTATCTCCTACGAGCAGTACTTC; CDR3: CASSYRGLISYEQYF; J: TRBJ2-7; size: .; D: TRBD1; V: TRBV28
DNA: TGTGCCAGCAGTCCGGGACATTTGGTGAGGACTGAAGCTTTCTTT; CDR3: CASSPGHLVRTEAFF; J: TRBJ1-1; size: .; D: .; V: TRBV28
DNA: TGTGCCAGCAGCTTAGGAGGGGGCGAGCAGTACTTC; CDR3: CASSLGGGEQYF; J: TRBJ2-7; size: .; D: .; V: TRBV13
DNA: TGCAGCGCGGGTCGGCTGAACACTGAAGCTTTCTTT; CDR3: CSAGRLNTEAFF; J: TRBJ1-1; size: .; D: .; V: TRBV29-1